Below, 8 T cell receptor beta chains from the same sample are listed, as sequenced in a study of CD8 T cells in ankylosing spondylitis. Via MiXCR, TCRdb re-called the 5' RACE reads, giving one row per CDR3 protein. Altogether about 170,000 distinct CDR3 sequences are present, 15% to 20% being singletons, with the ten largest covering approximately 7.8%. Sequenced sample: blood, either unsorted or a sorted T cell fraction (not recorded which). The receptor set was obtained from a male donor with ankylosing spondylitis or in good health (not recorded which).

This clonotype appeared a few times. The chain uses TRBV29-1 and TRBJ2-1; either TRBD1 or TRBD2 may fit D (5 bases each). Germline V gene data show CDR1 as SQVTM and CDR2 as ANQGSEA. The CDR3 contains 14 residues. Trimming removed 6 bases at V and 0 bases at J, with 12 bases between. The CDR3 bases are TGCAGCGTGCTTGGGGGAACCTCCTACAATGAGCAGTTCTTC. It codes for CSVLGGTSYNEQFF.

This clonotype was detected many times. The rearrangement uses TRBV20-1 and TRBJ2-7, with TRBD1 identical over 7 bases. Germline assignment: CDR1 DFQATT and CDR2 SNEGSKA (reference sequence). The CDR3 extends over 13 amino acids. Unmatched junction bases numbered 7, after V lost 6 bases and J lost 2 bases. The CDR3 region has the DNA TGCAGTGCGACCGGGACAGTCGCCTACGAGCAGTACTTC. It translates to CSATGTVAYEQYF.

This clonotype was seen many times. The rearrangement links TRBV3-1 to TRBJ1-1; 8 nucleotides match TRBD1. CDR3 length equals 13 residues. Unmatched junction bases numbered 4, after V lost 5 bases and J lost 5 bases. Germline loops: CDR1 LGHDT, CDR2 YNNKEL (reference sequence). CDR3 in amino acids: CASSLDRATEAFF. CDR3 sequence (DNA): TGTGCCAGCAGCTTGGACAGGGCAACTGAAGCTTTCTTT.

A remark on this clonotype: This may be a read error, as it is one base from a much larger clone. The gene calls are TRBV30 and TRBJ2-7, with a possible D match to TRBD1 (5 bases). The length of the CDR3 is 12 residues. CDR1 and CDR2 (germline): GTSNPN, SVGIG (reference sequence). CDR3 in DNA: TGTGCCTGGAGTTCAGACAGCTACGAGCAGTGCTTC. Protein product: CAWSSDSYEQCF. The full variable domain, rest sourced from reference TRBV30 and TRBJ2-7, is SQTIHQWPATLVQPVGSPLSLECTVEGTSNPNLYWYRQAAGRGLQLLFYSVGIGQISSEVPQNLSASRPQDRQFILSSKKLLLSDSGFYLCAWSSDSYEQCFGPGTRLTVT.

The table lists this clonotype with many counts. The J gene is TRBJ2-3, the V gene TRBV18; TRBD1 matches 9 bases. Losses at the gene ends were 3 bases for V and 0 bases for J; bases not matched to a gene: 1. The CDR3 is made up of 15 amino acids. From germline, CDR1 is KGHSH and CDR2 LQKENI. This CDR3 is CASSPGQGSTDTQYF. CDR3 sequence (DNA): TGTGCCAGCTCACCCGGACAGGGGAGCACAGATACGCAGTATTTT.

This clonotype was observed at least ten times. This chain joins TRBV5-1 and TRBJ1-6; D unclear. The CDR3 contains 13 residues. The V and J ends lost 0 bases and 10 bases respectively, with 8 bases between them. Looked up from germline, CDR1 is SGHRS and CDR2 is YFSETQ. This CDR3 is CASSLARESPLHF. The CDR3 nucleotides are TGCGCCAGCAGCTTGGCGCGAGAATCACCCCTCCACTTT.

This clonotype came up a few times. The chain has TRBV4-1 and TRBJ2-7, with 7 bases lining up with TRBD2. The CDR3 extends over 16 amino acids. Germline CDR1 and CDR2: MGHRA and YSYEKL. The J segment lost 3 bases and the V segment lost 4 bases, leaving 12 bases of the junction unmatched. CDR3 DNA: TGCGCCAGCAGCCCCATGCCAGTTGGCGGGAGCTACGAGCAGTACTTC. Translated: CASSPMPVGGSYEQYF.

There are many counts of this clonotype. The V call is TRBV6-5, the J call TRBJ2-1; D possibly corresponds to TRBD2 (5 bases). Trimming shortened V by 4 bases and J by 9 bases, and 13 bases separated the two germline ends. The CDR3 is made up of 13 amino acids. Germline lookup yields CDR1 MNHEY and CDR2 SVGAGI. This CDR3 reads CASSSSQAGEQFF. The DNA for the CDR3 is TGTGCCAGCAGTTCATCCCAGGCGGGTGAGCAGTTCTTC.